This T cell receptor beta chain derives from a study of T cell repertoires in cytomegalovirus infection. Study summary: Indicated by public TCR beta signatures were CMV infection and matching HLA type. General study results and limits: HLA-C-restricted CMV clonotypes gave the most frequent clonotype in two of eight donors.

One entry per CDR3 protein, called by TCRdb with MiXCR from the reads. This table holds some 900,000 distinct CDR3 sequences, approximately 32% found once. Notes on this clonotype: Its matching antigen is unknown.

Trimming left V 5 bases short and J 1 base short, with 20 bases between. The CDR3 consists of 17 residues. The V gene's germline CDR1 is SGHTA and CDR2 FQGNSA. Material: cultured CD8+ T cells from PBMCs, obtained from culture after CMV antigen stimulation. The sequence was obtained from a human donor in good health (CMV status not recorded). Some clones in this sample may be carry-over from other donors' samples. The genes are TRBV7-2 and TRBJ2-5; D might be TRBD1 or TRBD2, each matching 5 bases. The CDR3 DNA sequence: TGTGCCAGCAGCCGCTCCTGGGGGACGTACCCCCAAGAGACCCAGTACTTC. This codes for CASSRSWGTYPQETQYF.